The sequence of this TCR beta chain was determined in a study of Graves' ophthalmopathy and Graves' hyperthyroidism (dated by TCRdb to 2016 to 2018). As for the study more broadly: Peripheral blood was collected before any treatment was given, at the time of initial diagnosis. The study used TCR beta repertoire signatures to distinguish Graves' ophthalmopathy from Graves' hyperthyroidism and to predict progression to ophthalmopathy. In total, 135 blood samples were TCR-sequenced: around 42 ophthalmopathy, approximately 80 hyperthyroidism and around 17 hyperthyroidism-to-ophthalmopathy patients. To explore V-J signatures that distinguish ophthalmopathy from hyperthyroidism, a discovery set of about 99 patients was enrolled, made up of roughly 41 with ophthalmopathy and fewer than 60 with stable hyperthyroidism. An independent validation cohort comprised roughly 20 hyperthyroidism patients and around 16 patients who later progressed from hyperthyroidism to ophthalmopathy. T-cell repertoires of thyroid tissue and blood were compared in about six hyperthyroidism patients. Following sampling, methimazole starting at 30 mg daily was administered to hyperthyroidism patients, and high-dose intravenous methylprednisolone was administered to ophthalmopathy patients. The 85 to 100 discovery patients were randomly split 7:3 into training and test sets.

For repertoire sequencing, the TCR beta CDR3 regions were amplified from RNA transcripts. A first-round RT-PCR used HTBI primers with the Qiagen OneStep RT-PCR kit, followed by a second-round multiplex PCR, size selection and purification. Libraries were sequenced paired-end with 100 bp reads on an Illumina HiSeq2000. Concerning the study's data processing: Reads were processed with SOAPnuke, discarding reads with adapters, uncalled bases, mean Phred below 15, or no exact constant-primer or identifier match. High-quality paired reads were merged with COPE v1.2.5. Clonotypes were defined as unique nucleotide sequences and were aligned to IMGT TRB V, D and J references using MiTCR v1.1. Analysis was restricted to V-J combinations with a frequency above 0.0001, which covered over 98% of repertoires. For each V-J combination, a TCR clonal expansion and chaos score was defined as the ratio of F50 clonal expansion to chaos observed in the TCRdist matrix. Features were reduced by Welch's t-statistics and random forest to over ten V-J combinations, which fed a naive Bayes classifier. The Morisita-Horn index was used to measure how similar the thyroid and blood repertoires were. The public reads were run again by TCRdb, first through fastp at Q25 and then through MiXCR, and only productive beta chains were kept. For every CDR3 protein sequence, its rows merge into one entry that carries the most common genes and DNA. TCRdb, rather than the study authors, made the V and J calls. The sample table contains some 400,000 distinct CDR3 sequences; only one count was recorded for around 19% of them. The top ten clonotypes cover 1.5% to 2% of the sample.

On the study overall, not on this receptor specifically: In cross-validation, the 13-signature model distinguished ophthalmopathy from stable hyperthyroidism with about 90% sensitivity and nearly 82% specificity, and in the test set the corresponding values were 80% and 75%. In validation, the model predicted ophthalmopathy progression with about 64% sensitivity and approximately 78% specificity; 12 predicted patients were CT-confirmed with GO in a median of about 6.2 months. Sample size was not statistically predetermined, and group allocation was not concealed from the investigators. Most of the expanded thyroid clonotypes with a frequency above 0.001 were also detected in blood, and it was suggested that the thyroid immune response may be reflected by blood repertoires.

Regarding this clonotype: Its cognate antigen has yet to be identified. There are no base qualities to consult, and no much larger clone falls within one base.

Reading the germline V gene gives CDR1 SGHVS and CDR2 FQNEAQ. The V and J ends are trimmed by 10 bases and 4 bases, leaving 7 bases between them. The CDR3 runs 11 residues from the cysteine to the phenylalanine. The read is trimmed to its CDR3 DNA, 33 bases read in frame from base 1. The ophthalmopathy patients had moderately to severely active disease, with a Clinical Activity Score of 3 or higher, a NOSPECS grade of 4 or higher, and a disease duration of less than 3 months. Patients with other autoimmune diseases, uncontrolled infections, pregnancy or lactation were excluded. Clinical symptoms, serum thyroxine, TRAb, thyroid ultrasound and orbital computed tomography were used for diagnosis. Ficoll-Paque density gradient centrifugation was used to isolate PBMCs from around 10 ml of fresh peripheral blood. Trizol reagent was used to extract the total RNA, and its quality was then checked on an Agilent 2100 Bioanalyzer.

The sequencing input was peripheral blood. The chain couples TRBV7-8 to TRBJ2-2; a confident D gene designation cannot be given. The receptor was isolated from a woman in her late teens or twenties with Graves' ophthalmopathy. Donor details come from another sample of the same person, matched by shared clones. The DNA reads as follows: TGTGCCAACATCGGCACCGGGGAGCTGTTTTTT. This sequence encodes CANIGTGELFF.